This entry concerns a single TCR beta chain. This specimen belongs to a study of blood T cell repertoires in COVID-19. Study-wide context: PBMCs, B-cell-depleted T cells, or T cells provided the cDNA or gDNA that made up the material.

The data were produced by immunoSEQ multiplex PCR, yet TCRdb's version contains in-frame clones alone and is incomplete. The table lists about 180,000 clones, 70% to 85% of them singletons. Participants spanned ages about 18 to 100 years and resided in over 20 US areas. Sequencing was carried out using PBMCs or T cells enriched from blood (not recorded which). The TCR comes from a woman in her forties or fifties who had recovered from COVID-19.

For the CDR3, the DNA is TGTGCCAGCAGCCCCTTGGGTAGCGTGGGGGGTGAGCAGTTCTTC. Amino acids: CASSPLGSVGGEQFF. The genes are TRBV7-3 and TRBJ2-1; D possibly corresponds to TRBD2 (6 bases). This CDR3 comprises 15 residues. The V end was cut by 5 bases, the J end by 9 bases, with 20 bases between. CDR1 is SGHTA, CDR2 FQGTGA, per germline.